The 10 T cell receptor beta chains presented below share a single source sample, sequenced in a study of multiple sclerosis patients with progressive multifocal leukoencephalopathy. Sequencing used immunoSEQ multiplex PCR; TCRdb keeps in-frame clones, though not all of them. This table holds approximately 27,000 clones, roughly 85% found once. The time point was: time of PML onset. This sample comprised PBMCs, obtained from a patient treated with natalizumab. These receptors originate from a woman in her thirties with progressive multifocal leukoencephalopathy.

The chain recombines TRBV7-2 with TRBJ2-3, with 11 bases matching TRBD2. Trimming at V came to 4 bases and at J to 4 bases, leaving 4 bases not matched to a gene. Germline CDR1 is SGHTA and CDR2 is FQGNSA. The CDR3 has 15 residues. CDR3 nucleotides: TGTGCCAGCAGCTCCAGACTAGCGGGGTCAGATACGCAGTATTTT. This gives the protein CASSSRLAGSDTQYF.

A few counts support this clone. The V gene is TRBV5-4, the J gene TRBJ2-1; 10 positions match TRBD1. Trimming took 6 bases from V and 0 from J; bases not matched to a gene: 15. Germline-derived CDR1 and CDR2 are SGHNT and YYREEE (reference sequence). The CDR3 runs to 19 residues. The CDR3 DNA is TGTGCCAGCAACGCCCCGGGACAGGGGACCCCAAACTCCTACAATGAGCAGTTCTTC. Protein sequence: CASNAPGQGTPNSYNEQFF. The full variable domain, with the rest looked up from reference TRBV5-4 and TRBJ2-1, is ETGVTQSPTHLIKTRGQQVTLRCSSQSGHNTVSWYQQALGQGPQFIFQYYREEENGRGNFPPRFSGLQFPNYSSELNVNALELDDSALYLCASNAPGQGTPNSYNEQFFGPGTRLTVL.

This chain connects TRBV18 to TRBJ2-1; TRBD2 agrees at 7 bases. Germline V gives CDR1 KGHSH, CDR2 LQKENI. V lost 0 bases to trimming and J lost 10 bases; unmatched junction nucleotides: 9. CDR3 size: 15 residues. The CDR3 nucleotides are TGTGCCAGCTCACCACCGGAGGTGGGAGGGGAAGAGCAGTTCTTC. Translated: CASSPPEVGGEEQFF.

This chain uses TRBV9 with TRBJ2-7, with unresolved D. This CDR3 has 11 residues. From germline, CDR1 is SGDLS and CDR2 YYNGEE. V shed 0 bases and J shed 6 bases, with 4 bases lying between them. The DNA for the CDR3 is TGTGCCAGCAGCGTAGGGGGCGAGCAGTACTTC. Protein product: CASSVGGEQYF.

This clone was counted a single time. The CDR3 sequence: CATDQGRKLGNTIYF. DNA for the CDR3: TGTGCAACGGACCAGGGACGTAAGTTGGGAAACACCATATATTTT. The chain employs TRBV30 and TRBJ1-3; D may be TRBD1 (5 bases). The CDR3 spans 15 residues. Germline assignment: CDR1 GTSNPN and CDR2 SVGIG (reference sequence). The whole variable domain, remainder taken from reference TRBV30 and TRBJ1-3, is SQTIHQWPATLVQPVGSPLSLECTVEGTSNPNLYWYRQAAGRGLQLLFYSVGIGQISSEVPQNLSASRPQDRQFILSSKKLLLSDSGFYLCATDQGRKLGNTIYFGEGSWLTVV.

The chain uses TRBV5-1 and TRBJ2-7; the match to TRBD1 covers 8 bases. Germline V CDR1 and CDR2: SGHRS, YFSETQ. The V gene end was trimmed by 3 bases and the J gene end by 2 bases; junction bases not matched to a gene: 10. The CDR3 has 16 residues. CDR3 protein: CASSSTGTGVAYEQYF. The CDR3, as DNA: TGCGCCAGCAGCTCCACAGGGACAGGAGTTGCCTACGAGCAGTACTTC.

The chain uses TRBV9 and TRBJ2-1, with D possibly matching TRBD1 (6 bases). CDR3 length equals 13 residues. Germline-derived CDR1 and CDR2 are SGDLS and YYNGEE. Trimming took 3 bases from V and 8 from J, leaving 12 bases between them. As DNA, the CDR3 is TGTGCCAGCAGCGCCACTAACAGGGATGAGCAGTTCTTC. Translated: CASSATNRDEQFF.

V usage is TRBV5-4 and J usage is TRBJ2-7, with D possibly being TRBD2 (6 bases). This CDR3 region has 13 residues. Germline V gives CDR1 SGHNT, CDR2 YYREEE (reference sequence). V lost 4 bases to trimming and J lost 0 bases, with 8 bases between them. CDR3 in amino acids: CASSPRDSYEQYF. CDR3 nucleotide sequence: TGTGCCAGCAGCCCGCGGGACTCCTACGAGCAGTACTTC.

The chain is built from TRBV2 and TRBJ1-1; a possible D gene is TRBD1 (5 bases). In germline, CDR1 is SNHLY, CDR2 FYNNEI. Trimming cost V 8 bases and J 0 bases, with 10 bases left between them. CDR3 length: 13 residues. The CDR3 is CASLTVMNTEAFF. Here the CDR3 DNA reads TGTGCCAGCTTGACAGTCATGAACACTGAAGCTTTCTTT.

The chain links TRBV7-3 to TRBJ2-7, with D unresolved. The ends were cut back, 5 bases at V and 7 bases at J, with 15 bases in the middle. This CDR3 is built from 13 residues. CDR1 and CDR2 from the germline V gene are SGHTA and FQGTGA. As DNA, the CDR3 is TGTGCCAGCAGCCAACAAGGAGACGGAGAGCAGTACTTC. This gives the protein CASSQQGDGEQYF. The variable domain in full, with the rest retrieved from reference TRBV7-3 and TRBJ2-7, is GAGVSQTPSNKVTEKGKYVELRCDPISGHTALYWYRQSLGQGPEFLIYFQGTGAADDSGLPNDRFFAVRPEGSVSTLKIQRTERGDSAVYLCASSQQGDGEQYFGPGTRLTVT.